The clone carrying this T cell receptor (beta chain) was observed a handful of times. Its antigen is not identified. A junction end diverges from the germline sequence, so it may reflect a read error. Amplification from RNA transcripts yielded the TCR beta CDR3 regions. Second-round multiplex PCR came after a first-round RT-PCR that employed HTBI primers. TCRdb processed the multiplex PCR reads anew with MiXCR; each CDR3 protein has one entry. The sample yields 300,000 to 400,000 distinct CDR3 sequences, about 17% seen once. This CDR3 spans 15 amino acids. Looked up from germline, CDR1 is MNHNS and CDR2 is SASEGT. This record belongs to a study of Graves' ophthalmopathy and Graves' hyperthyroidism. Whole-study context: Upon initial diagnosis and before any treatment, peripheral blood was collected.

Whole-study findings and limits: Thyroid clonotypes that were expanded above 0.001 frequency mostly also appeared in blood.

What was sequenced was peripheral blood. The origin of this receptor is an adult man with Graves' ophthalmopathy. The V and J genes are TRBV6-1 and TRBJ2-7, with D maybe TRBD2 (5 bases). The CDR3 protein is CASRTGIGRPYEQSF. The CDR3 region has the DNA TGTGCCAGCAGGACCGGGATAGGGCGCCCCTACGAGCAGTCCTTC.